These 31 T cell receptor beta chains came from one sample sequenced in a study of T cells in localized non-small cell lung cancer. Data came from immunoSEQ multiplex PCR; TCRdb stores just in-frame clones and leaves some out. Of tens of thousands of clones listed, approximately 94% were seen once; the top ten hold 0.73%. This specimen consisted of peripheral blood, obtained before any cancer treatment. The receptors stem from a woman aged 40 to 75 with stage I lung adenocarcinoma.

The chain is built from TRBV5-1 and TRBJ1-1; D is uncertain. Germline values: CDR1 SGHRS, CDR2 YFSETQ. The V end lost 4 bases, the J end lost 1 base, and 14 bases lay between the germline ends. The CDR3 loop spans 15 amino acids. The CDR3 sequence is CASSPKGGGNTEAFF. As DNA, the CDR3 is TGCGCCAGCAGCCCCAAGGGCGGTGGGAACACTGAAGCTTTCTTT.

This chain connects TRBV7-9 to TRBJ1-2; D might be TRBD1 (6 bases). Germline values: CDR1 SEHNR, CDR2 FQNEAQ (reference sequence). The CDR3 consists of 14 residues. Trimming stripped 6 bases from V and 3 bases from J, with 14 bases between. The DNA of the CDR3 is TGTGCCAGCAGGTGGGACAACCCGGACTATGGCTACACCTTC. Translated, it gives CASRWDNPDYGYTF.

CDR3 region: CASMQDRGTYNEQFF. CDR3 coding DNA: TGTGCCAGTATGCAGGACAGGGGAACCTACAATGAGCAGTTCTTC. The chain carries TRBV19 and TRBJ2-1; 9 nucleotides match TRBD1. The CDR3 totals 15 residues. The germline gives CDR1 LNHDA, CDR2 SQIVND (reference sequence). The V segment lost 7 bases and the J segment 2 bases; nucleotides outside the gene matches: 6. Looking up the rest from reference TRBV19 and TRBJ2-1 gives the full variable domain: DGGITQSPKYLFRKEGQNVTLSCEQNLNHDAMYWYRQDPGQGLRLIYYSQIVNDFQKGDIAEGYSVSREKKESFPLTVTSAQKNPTAFYLCASMQDRGTYNEQFFGPGTRLTVL.

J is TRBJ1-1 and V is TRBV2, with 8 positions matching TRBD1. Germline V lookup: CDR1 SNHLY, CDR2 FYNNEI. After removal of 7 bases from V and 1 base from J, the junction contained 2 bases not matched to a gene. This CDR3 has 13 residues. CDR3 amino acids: CASTDRGNTEAFF. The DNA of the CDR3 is TGTGCCAGCACCGACAGGGGGAACACTGAAGCTTTCTTT.

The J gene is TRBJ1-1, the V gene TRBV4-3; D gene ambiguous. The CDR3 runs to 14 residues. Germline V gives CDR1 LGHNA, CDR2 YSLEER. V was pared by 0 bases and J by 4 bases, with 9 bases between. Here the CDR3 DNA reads TGCGCCAGCAGCCAAGAGCTTGGATCCACTGAAGCTTTCTTT. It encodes CASSQELGSTEAFF.

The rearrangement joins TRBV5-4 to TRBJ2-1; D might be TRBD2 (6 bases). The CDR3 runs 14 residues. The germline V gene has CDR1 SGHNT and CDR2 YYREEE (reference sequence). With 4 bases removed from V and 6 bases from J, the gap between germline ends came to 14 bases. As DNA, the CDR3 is TGTGCCAGCAGCCCTGGGGGGAGGCCCAATGAGCAGTTCTTC. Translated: CASSPGGRPNEQFF. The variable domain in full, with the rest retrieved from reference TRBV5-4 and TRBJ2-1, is ETGVTQSPTHLIKTRGQQVTLRCSSQSGHNTVSWYQQALGQGPQFIFQYYREEENGRGNFPPRFSGLQFPNYSSELNVNALELDDSALYLCASSPGGRPNEQFFGPGTRLTVL.

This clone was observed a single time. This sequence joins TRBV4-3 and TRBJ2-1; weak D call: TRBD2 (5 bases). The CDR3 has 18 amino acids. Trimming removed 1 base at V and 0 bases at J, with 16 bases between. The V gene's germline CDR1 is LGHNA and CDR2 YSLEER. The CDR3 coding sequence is TGCGCCAGCAGCCAAGGGCCCACTAGACGGTTCTCCTACAATGAGCAGTTCTTC. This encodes CASSQGPTRRFSYNEQFF.

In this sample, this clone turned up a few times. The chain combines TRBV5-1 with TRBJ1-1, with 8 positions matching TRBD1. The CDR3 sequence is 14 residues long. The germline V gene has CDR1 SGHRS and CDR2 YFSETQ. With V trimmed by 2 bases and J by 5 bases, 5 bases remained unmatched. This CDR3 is CASSLRTGGTEAFF. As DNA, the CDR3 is TGCGCCAGCAGCTTAAGAACAGGGGGGACTGAAGCTTTCTTT.

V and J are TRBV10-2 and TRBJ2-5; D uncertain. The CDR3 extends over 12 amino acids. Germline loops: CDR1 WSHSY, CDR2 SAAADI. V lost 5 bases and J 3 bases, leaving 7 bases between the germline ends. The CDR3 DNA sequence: TGCGCCAGCAGTCGAATCGAAGAGACCCAGTACTTC. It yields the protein CASSRIEETQYF.

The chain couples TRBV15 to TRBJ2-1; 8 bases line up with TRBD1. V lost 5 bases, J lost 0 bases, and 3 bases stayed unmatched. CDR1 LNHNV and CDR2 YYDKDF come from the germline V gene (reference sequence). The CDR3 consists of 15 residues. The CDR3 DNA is TGTGCCACCAGCCTCGGACAGGGCTCCTACAATGAGCAGTTCTTC. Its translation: CATSLGQGSYNEQFF. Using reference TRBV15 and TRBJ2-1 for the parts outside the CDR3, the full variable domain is DAMVIQNPRYQVTQFGKPVTLSCSQTLNHNVMYWYQQKSSQAPKLLFHYYDKDFNNEADTPDNFQSRRPNTSFCFLDIRSPGLGDTAMYLCATSLGQGSYNEQFFGPGTRLTVL.

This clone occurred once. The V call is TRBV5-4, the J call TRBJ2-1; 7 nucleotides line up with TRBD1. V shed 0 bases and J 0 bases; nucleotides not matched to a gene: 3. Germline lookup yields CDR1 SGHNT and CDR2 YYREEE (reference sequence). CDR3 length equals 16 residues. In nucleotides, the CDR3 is TGTGCCAGCAGCTTGGCGGGACAGATCTCCTACAATGAGCAGTTCTTC. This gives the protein CASSLAGQISYNEQFF.

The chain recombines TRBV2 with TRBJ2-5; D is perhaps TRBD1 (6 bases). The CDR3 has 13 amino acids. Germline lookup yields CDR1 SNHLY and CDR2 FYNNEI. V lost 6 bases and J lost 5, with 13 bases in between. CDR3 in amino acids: CASSMDSGETQYF. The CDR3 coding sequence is TGTGCCAGCAGCATGGACAGTGGTGAGACCCAGTACTTC.

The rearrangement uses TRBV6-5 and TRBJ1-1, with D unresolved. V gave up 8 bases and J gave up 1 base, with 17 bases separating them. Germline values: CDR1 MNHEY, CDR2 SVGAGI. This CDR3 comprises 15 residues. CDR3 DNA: TGTGCCAGCGGCCGGTCTACGGCTGGGAACACTGAAGCTTTCTTT. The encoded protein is CASGRSTAGNTEAFF.

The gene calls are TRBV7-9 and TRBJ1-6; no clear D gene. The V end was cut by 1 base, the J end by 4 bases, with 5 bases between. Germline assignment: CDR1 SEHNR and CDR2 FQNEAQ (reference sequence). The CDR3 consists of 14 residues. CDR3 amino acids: CASSLEGYNSPLHF. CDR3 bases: TGTGCCAGCAGCTTAGAAGGGTATAATTCACCCCTCCACTTT.

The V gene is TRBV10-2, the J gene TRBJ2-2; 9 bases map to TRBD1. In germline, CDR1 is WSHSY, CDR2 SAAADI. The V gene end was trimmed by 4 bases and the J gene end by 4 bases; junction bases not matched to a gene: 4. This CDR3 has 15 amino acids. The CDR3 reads CASSGTGAATGELFF. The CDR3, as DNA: TGCGCCAGCAGTGGGACAGGGGCGGCCACCGGGGAGCTGTTTTTT.

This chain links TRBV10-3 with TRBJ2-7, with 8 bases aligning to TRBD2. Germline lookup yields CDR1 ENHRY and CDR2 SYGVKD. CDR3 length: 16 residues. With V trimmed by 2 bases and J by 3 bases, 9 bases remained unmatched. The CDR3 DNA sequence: TGTGCCATCAGTGAGATGTGGCGGGGGGACTTCTACGAGCAGTACTTC. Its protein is CAISEMWRGDFYEQYF.

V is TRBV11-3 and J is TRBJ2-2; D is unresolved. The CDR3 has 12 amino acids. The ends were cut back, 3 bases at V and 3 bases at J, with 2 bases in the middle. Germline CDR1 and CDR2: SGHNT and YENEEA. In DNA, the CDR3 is TGTGCCAGCAGCTTTTACACCGGGGAGCTGTTTTTT. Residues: CASSFYTGELFF.

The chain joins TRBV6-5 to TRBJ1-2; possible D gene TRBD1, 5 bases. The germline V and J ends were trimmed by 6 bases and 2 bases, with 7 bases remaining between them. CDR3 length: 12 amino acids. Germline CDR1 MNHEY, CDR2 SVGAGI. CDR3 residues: CASRSGNYGYTF. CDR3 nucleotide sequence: TGTGCCAGCAGGTCAGGGAACTATGGCTACACCTTC.

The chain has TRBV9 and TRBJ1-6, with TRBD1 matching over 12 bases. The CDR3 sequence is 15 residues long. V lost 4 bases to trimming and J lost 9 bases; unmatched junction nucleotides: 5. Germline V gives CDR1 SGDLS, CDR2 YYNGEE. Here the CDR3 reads CASSLGQGASSPLHF. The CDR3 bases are TGTGCCAGCAGCTTGGGACAGGGGGCAAGTTCACCCCTCCACTTT.

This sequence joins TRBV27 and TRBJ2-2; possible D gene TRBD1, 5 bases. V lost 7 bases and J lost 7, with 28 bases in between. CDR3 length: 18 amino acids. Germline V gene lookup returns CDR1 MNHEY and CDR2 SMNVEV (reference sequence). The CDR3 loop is CASTPRVPAPGYSGELFF. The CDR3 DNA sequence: TGTGCCAGCACTCCCCGTGTACCCGCACCAGGGTATAGCGGGGAGCTGTTTTTT.

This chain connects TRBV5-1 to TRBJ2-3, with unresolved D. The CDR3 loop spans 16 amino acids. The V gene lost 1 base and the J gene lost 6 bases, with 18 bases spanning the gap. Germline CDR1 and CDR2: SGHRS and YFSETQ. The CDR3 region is CASSLKSTPSPDTQYF. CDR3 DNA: TGCGCCAGCAGCTTGAAGTCTACTCCGAGTCCCGATACGCAGTATTTT.

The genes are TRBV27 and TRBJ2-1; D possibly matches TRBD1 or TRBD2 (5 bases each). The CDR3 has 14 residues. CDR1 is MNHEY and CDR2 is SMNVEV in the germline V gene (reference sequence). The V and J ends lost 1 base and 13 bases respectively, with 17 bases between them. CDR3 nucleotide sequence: TGTGCCAGCAGTTTATGGGGGACGCCCGACCGACAGTTCTTC. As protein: CASSLWGTPDRQFF.

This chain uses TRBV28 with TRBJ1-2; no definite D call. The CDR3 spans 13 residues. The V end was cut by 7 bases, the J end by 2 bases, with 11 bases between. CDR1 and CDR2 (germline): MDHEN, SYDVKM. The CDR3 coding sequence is TGTGCCAGCATCAATCTCACCAACTATGGCTACACCTTC. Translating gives CASINLTNYGYTF.

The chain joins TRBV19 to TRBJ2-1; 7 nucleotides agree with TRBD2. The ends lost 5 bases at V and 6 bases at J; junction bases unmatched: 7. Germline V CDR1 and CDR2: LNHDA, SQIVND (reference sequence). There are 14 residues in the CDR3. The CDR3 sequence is CASSLAGVANEQFF. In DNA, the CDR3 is TGTGCCAGTAGTCTGGCGGGAGTTGCCAATGAGCAGTTCTTC.

The CDR3 coding sequence is TGTGCCAGCAGCCGATCACCGACGTACCAAGAGACCCAGTACTTC. Translation: CASSRSPTYQETQYF. The chain couples TRBV2 to TRBJ2-5; D is unclear. From germline, CDR1 is SNHLY and CDR2 FYNNEI. Trimming stripped 6 bases from V and 0 bases from J, with 14 bases between. CDR3 length: 15 residues.

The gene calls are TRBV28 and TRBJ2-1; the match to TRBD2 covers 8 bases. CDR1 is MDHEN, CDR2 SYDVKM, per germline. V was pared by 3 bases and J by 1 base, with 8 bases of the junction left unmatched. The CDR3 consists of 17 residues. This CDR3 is CASSLTGLAPSYNEQFF. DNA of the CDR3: TGTGCCAGCAGTTTGACCGGACTAGCCCCATCCTACAATGAGCAGTTCTTC.

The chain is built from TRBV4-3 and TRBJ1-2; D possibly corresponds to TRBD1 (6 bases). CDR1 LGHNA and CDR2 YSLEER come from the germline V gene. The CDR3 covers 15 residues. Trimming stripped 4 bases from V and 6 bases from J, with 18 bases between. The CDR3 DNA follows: TGCGCCAGCAGCCCTAGACAGGTTTTTCAAGATGGCTACACCTTC. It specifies CASSPRQVFQDGYTF.

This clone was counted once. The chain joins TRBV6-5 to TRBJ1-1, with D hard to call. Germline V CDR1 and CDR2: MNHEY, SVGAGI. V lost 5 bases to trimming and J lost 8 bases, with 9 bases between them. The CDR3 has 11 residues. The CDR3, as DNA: TGTGCCAGCAGTGCCGGGCGAGAAGCTTTCTTT. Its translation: CASSAGREAFF.

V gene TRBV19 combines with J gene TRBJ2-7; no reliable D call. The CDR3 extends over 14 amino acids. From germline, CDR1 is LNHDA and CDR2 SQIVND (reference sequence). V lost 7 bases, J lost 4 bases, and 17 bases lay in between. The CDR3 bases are TGTGCCAGTACCCCGTCCCGCTCTCGGTACGAGCAGTACTTC. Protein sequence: CASTPSRSRYEQYF.

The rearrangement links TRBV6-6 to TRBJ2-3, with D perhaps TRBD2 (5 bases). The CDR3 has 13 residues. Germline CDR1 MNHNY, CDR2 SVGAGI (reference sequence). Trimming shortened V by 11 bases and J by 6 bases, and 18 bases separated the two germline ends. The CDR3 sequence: CAHRGGSSDTQYF. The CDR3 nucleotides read TGTGCCCACCGAGGAGGTTCCTCTGATACGCAGTATTTT.

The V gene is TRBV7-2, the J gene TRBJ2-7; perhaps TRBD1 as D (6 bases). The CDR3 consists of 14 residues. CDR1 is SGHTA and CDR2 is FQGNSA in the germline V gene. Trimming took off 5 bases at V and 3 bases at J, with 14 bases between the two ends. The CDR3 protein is CASSLYLQGYEQYF. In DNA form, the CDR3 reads TGTGCCAGCAGCCTATACTTACAGGGCTACGAGCAGTACTTC.